The 10 T cell receptor beta chains presented below share a single source sample, sequenced in a study of regulatory T cells in long-lasting Graves disease. The authors built TCR beta libraries using iRepertoire HTBI primers and Arm-PCR of CDR3 regions. TCRdb re-called the multiplex PCR reads through MiXCR, storing one row per CDR3 protein. In the table there are approximately 300,000 distinct CDR3 sequences, 18% of which are singletons. Regarding time point: newly diagnosed GD, antithyroid drugs for less than 3 months. With RNA extracted from PBMCs as input, the TCR library was made. The material was peripheral blood mononuclear cells (PBMCs), obtained at new diagnosis, from a patient treated with antithyroid drugs. The receptors come from a female donor with Graves disease.

This clonotype was recorded at least ten times. The chain carries TRBV28 and TRBJ1-3, with TRBD1 as a possible D gene (5 bases). The germline CDR1 and CDR2 sequences are MDHEN and SYDVKM. Trimming removed 10 bases from V and 7 bases from J, with 20 bases in between. The CDR3 sequence is 14 residues long. CDR3 sequence (DNA): TGTGCCACGGAGTCTCAGGGCGTTTTCAACACCATATATTTT. This sequence encodes CATESQGVFNTIYF.

This clonotype was recorded at least ten times. V gene TRBV27 combines with J gene TRBJ1-2; possible D gene TRBD1, 6 bases. CDR3 length: 13 residues. Trimming left V 5 bases short and J 8 bases short, with 15 bases between. Germline-derived CDR1 and CDR2 are MNHEY and SMNVEV (reference sequence). CDR3 DNA sequence: TGTGCCAGCAGTATGTTGACAGGTTCCGGCTACACCTTC. It specifies CASSMLTGSGYTF.

This clonotype was found many times. The chain is built from TRBV11-3 and TRBJ2-5, with 7 bases identical to TRBD2. The CDR3 covers 16 residues. The germline V gene has CDR1 SGHNT and CDR2 YENEEA. With V trimmed by 4 bases and J by 9 bases, 17 bases remained unmatched. The DNA for the CDR3 is TGTGCCAGCAGCTACCGAACTCTAGCGGAGTATGGGGCCCAGTACTTC. It yields the protein CASSYRTLAEYGAQYF.

The chain is built from TRBV9 and TRBJ2-3, with D tentatively TRBD2 (7 bases). CDR3 length: 19 residues. Trimming shortened V by 3 bases and J by 0 bases, and 23 bases separated the two germline ends. The germline V gene has CDR1 SGDLS and CDR2 YYNGEE. CDR3 residues: CASSEGVLRSRESTDTQYF. CDR3 DNA sequence: TGTGCCAGCAGCGAGGGGGTCTTGCGTTCGCGGGAGAGCACAGATACGCAGTATTTT.

This clonotype was recorded many times. The chain combines TRBV5-6 with TRBJ1-2; D unclear. V dropped 2 bases and J dropped 7 bases, with 9 bases sitting between them. The germline V gene has CDR1 SGHDT and CDR2 YYEEEE. CDR3 length: 12 residues. The CDR3 nucleotides read TGTGCCAGCAGCTTAACCGACTTTGGCTACACCTTC. This codes for CASSLTDFGYTF.

Points on this clonotype: A much larger clone differs from this one at a single base, so this may be a read error. The CDR3 sequence is CASSYPKEGIHNEQYF. CDR3 in DNA: TGTGCCAGCAGTTACCCCAAGGAAGGGATCCACAATGAGCAGTACTTC. The rearrangement joins TRBV6-5 to TRBJ2-1; D remains ambiguous. TRBJ2-7 explains the end of the DNA better; the J call may be wrong. CDR1 is MNHEY and CDR2 is SVGAGI in the germline V gene. This CDR3 comprises 16 residues.

This clonotype occurred many times. J is TRBJ1-1 and V is TRBV5-1; no firm D call. V was pared by 0 bases and J by 2 bases, with 5 bases between. CDR3 length: 13 amino acids. The germline gives CDR1 SGHRS, CDR2 YFSETQ. This CDR3 is CASSLDSNTEAFF. DNA for the CDR3: TGCGCCAGCAGCTTGGACAGCAACACTGAAGCTTTCTTT. Full variable domain (outside the CDR3, taken from reference TRBV5-1 and TRBJ1-1): KAGVTQTPRYLIKTRGQQVTLSCSPISGHRSVSWYQQTPGQGLQFLFEYFSETQRNKGNFPGRFSGRQFSNSRSEMNVSTLELGDSALYLCASSLDSNTEAFFGQGTRLTVV.

The rearrangement joins TRBV20-1 to TRBJ1-6, with D perhaps TRBD1 (5 bases). The CDR3 spans 16 residues. Germline V gene lookup returns CDR1 DFQATT and CDR2 SNEGSKA (reference sequence). The ends were cut back, 0 bases at V and 8 bases at J, with 17 bases in the middle. As DNA, the CDR3 is TGCAGTGCTAGAGATATGCTGGGGGTCCGGGATTCACCCCTCCACTTT. Residues: CSARDMLGVRDSPLHF.

This clonotype came up a few times. V usage is TRBV19 and J usage is TRBJ1-2; D remains unclear. Germline lookup yields CDR1 LNHDA and CDR2 SQIVND (reference sequence). This CDR3 has 14 amino acids. V lost 10 bases and J lost 2, with 17 bases in between. As DNA, the CDR3 is TGTGCCATCTCCACACCTTCGTTAAACTATGGCTACACCTTC. Translation gives CAISTPSLNYGYTF.

This clonotype was found a few times. The chain employs TRBV6-5 and TRBJ1-2; D gene uncertain. The CDR3 is made up of 13 amino acids. From germline, CDR1 is MNHEY and CDR2 SVGAGI. The V end lost 2 bases, the J end lost 4 bases, and 8 bases lay between the germline ends. CDR3 DNA: TGTGCCAGCAGTTACAAGAGCAGCTATGGCTACACCTTC. Residues: CASSYKSSYGYTF.